The sequence of this T cell receptor beta chain was determined in a study of PD-1 blockade in classical Hodgkin lymphoma. This CDR3 comprises 11 residues. Germline V lookup: CDR1 MNHEY, CDR2 SVGAGI. V dropped 2 bases and J dropped 7 bases, with 3 bases sitting between them. Whole-study results and caveats: Patients who began taking nivolumab under 1 year after ASCT were left out. There remain no defined causes for the repertoire differences, which possibly reflect disease activity or prior therapy. Those achieving complete response showed baseline diversity like newly diagnosed patients.

All trial patients relapsed after autologous stem cell transplantation. The method was immunoSEQ multiplex PCR; TCRdb's version includes in-frame clones alone and lacks a portion of them. The sample lists 70,000 or so clones; around 75% were seen once. Points on this clone: Its antigen is undetermined.

The specimen comprised peripheral blood mononuclear cells (PBMCs), sampled before the second cycle of nivolumab. V usage is TRBV6-5 and J usage is TRBJ2-1; D gene ambiguous. This receptor was identified in a human donor with classical Hodgkin lymphoma. CDR3 loop: CASSYRNEQFF. The CDR3 nucleotides read TGTGCCAGCAGTTACCGAAATGAGCAGTTCTTC.